What follows is one TCR beta chain and its context. All patients relapsed after autologous stem cell transplantation, and brentuximab vedotin exposure varied. Negative selection with magnets was how CD8+ T cells were isolated from the thawed PBMCs. The CDR3 spans 14 residues. The V gene's germline CDR1 is MNHEY and CDR2 SMNVEV (reference sequence). V was pared by 6 bases and J by 8 bases, with 16 bases between. Generated by immunoSEQ multiplex PCR, the TCRdb table keeps only in-frame clones and is missing some. The sample has 25,000 to 30,000 clones, about 90% seen once; the top ten hold 5.5% to 8.5%. The data stem from a study of PD-1 blockade in classical Hodgkin lymphoma.

The sample was CD8+ T cells from blood, taken at baseline. The TCR was taken from a human donor with classical Hodgkin lymphoma. The V and J genes are TRBV27 and TRBJ1-4, with unresolved D. CDR3 in amino acids: CASSPTQTEEKLFF. The DNA of the CDR3 is TGTGCCAGCAGCCCGACACAAACAGAAGAAAAACTGTTTTTT.